The rows below give T cell receptor beta chains drawn from one sample of a study of T cells after yellow fever vaccination. TCRdb redid the calling of the 5' RACE reads with MiXCR, one entry per CDR3 protein. The top ten clones hold less than 25% of a sample with a few hundred thousand distinct CDR3 sequences, approximately 3.9% of them seen once. Sequenced here: PBMCs, sampled on the day of the yellow fever booster vaccination. The receptors here all came from a young man who received the YFV17D yellow fever vaccine. Both conserved end residues are part of each CDR3. D genes are given only for firm matches. A clone size is listed for some rows: how often the clone was seen (once, few, many), or a class if it is expanded.

>few|TRBJ2-7|TRBV10-1|NA
TGCGCCAGCAGTGTGCAGGGGGGGAACGAGCAGTACTTC
CASSVQGGNEQYF
>many|TRBJ2-1|TRBV4-3|TRBD2
TGCGCCAGCAGCCAAGATCGACTAGCGGGGGTTAGCTCCTACAATGAGCAGTTCTTC
CASSQDRLAGVSSYNEQFF
>NA|TRBJ1-1|TRBV3-1|NA
TGTGCCAGCAGTCGATCTGAACAGGGCCCTGAAGCTTTCTTT
CASSRSEQGPEAFF
>NA|TRBJ1-1|TRBV4-1|NA
TGCGCCAGCAAGATACCGGAAAAAAACACTGAAGCTTTCTTT
CASKIPEKNTEAFF
>many|TRBJ2-5|TRBV4-3|NA
TGCGCCAGCAGCCAAGATCAAGGCAGGGGTAGGACCCAGTACTTC
CASSQDQGRGRTQYF
>few|TRBJ2-7|TRBV4-2|TRBD2
TGTGCCAGCAGCCGACTAGCGGGGGCAGACTACGAGCAGTACTTC
CASSRLAGADYEQYF
>few|TRBJ1-4|TRBV28|TRBD1
TGTGCCAGCAGTGACGACAGGGTAGGGGGTGAAAAACTGTTTTTT
CASSDDRVGGEKLFF
>few|TRBJ2-3|TRBV6-2/TRBV6-3|NA
TGTGCCAGCAGTTATTCCGACCGACTAGGCGGGGTTCGGACAGATACGCAGTATTTT
CASSYSDRLGGVRTDTQYF
>NA|TRBJ2-1|TRBV5-4|NA
TGTGCCAGCAGCCCACAGGGGAGGGATGAGCAGTTCTTC
CASSPQGRDEQFF
>many|TRBJ2-7|TRBV5-4|NA
TGTGCCAGCAGCTTGATAGGAACCGAGCAGTACTTC
CASSLIGTEQYF
>many|TRBJ2-5|TRBV7-7|NA
TGTGCTAGCAGCTCAGGGGGGGGAGAGACCCAGTACTTC
CASSSGGGETQYF
>many|TRBJ2-3|TRBV7-2|NA
TGTGCCAGCGAATGGAGAAACACAGATACGCAGTATTTT
CASEWRNTDTQYF
>many|TRBJ2-6|TRBV27|NA
TGTGCCAGCAGTTTTTCCGGCTCTGGGGCCAACGTCCTGACTTTC
CASSFSGSGANVLTF
>many|TRBJ2-2|TRBV4-2|TRBD2
TGTGCCAGCAGCCAAAGTGGTAGCGGGGGTGCCGGGGAGCTGTTTTTT
CASSQSGSGGAGELFF
>many|TRBJ1-2|TRBV6-6|TRBD1
TGTGCCAGCAGTACCGGGACAGGGGAGGGCTATGGCTACACCTTC
CASSTGTGEGYGYTF
>many|TRBJ2-7|TRBV7-9|NA
TGTGCCAGCAGCTTAGATGGTGCAGCCTACGAGCAGTACTTC
CASSLDGAAYEQYF
>many|TRBJ2-7|TRBV7-6|NA
TGTGCCAGCAGCTTAGGCAGACAAGAGCAGTACTTC
CASSLGRQEQYF
>NA|TRBJ2-5|TRBV7-2|NA
TGTGCCAGCAGCTTAGATCCAGCTCGGGAGACCCAGTACTTC
CASSLDPARETQYF
>many|TRBJ2-7|TRBV20-1|NA
TGCAGTGCTAGAGATTCGTCAGGGTGGAGCGAGCAGTACTTC
CSARDSSGWSEQYF
>NA|TRBJ2-5|TRBV11-2|TRBD1
TGTGCCACCCAAAGGGGGCAGAGGGAGACCCAGTACTTC
CATQRGQRETQYF
>many|TRBJ2-1|TRBV12-3/TRBV12-4|NA
TGTGCCAGCAGTCCAGCCGGGAATTACAATGAGCAGTTCTTC
CASSPAGNYNEQFF
>many|TRBJ2-3|TRBV12-3/TRBV12-4|NA
TGTGCCAGCAGTTTCCCCGGGGGCACAGATACGCAGTATTTT
CASSFPGGTDTQYF
>many|TRBJ2-2|TRBV5-1|NA
TGCGCCAGCAGCTTGGCCGAAGGACAGAACACCGGGGAGCTGTTTTTT
CASSLAEGQNTGELFF
>few|TRBJ2-5|TRBV12-3/TRBV12-4|TRBD2
TGTGCCAGCGGAAAGCGGGAATCAGAGACCCAGTACTTC
CASGKRESETQYF
>many|TRBJ2-3|TRBV3-1|NA
TGTGCCAGCAGCCAAGACCGCGGGTTGGGCACAGATACGCAGTATTTT
CASSQDRGLGTDTQYF
>many|TRBJ1-6|TRBV5-1|NA
TGCGCCAGCAGCCTACGCGCTAACAGGGACTCCTATAATTCACCCCTCCACTTT
CASSLRANRDSYNSPLHF
>few|TRBJ1-2|TRBV25-1|NA
TGTGCCAGCAGTGAATTCGGGGCAATGGGCGGCTACACCTTC
CASSEFGAMGGYTF